The sample holds a few counts of the clone carrying this T cell receptor (delta chain). The target antigen is unknown. The TCRdb protein comes from a much larger clone and disagrees with this DNA's translation at residue 21, likely due to a read error; the protein given here is derived from the DNA. The sample is drawn from a study of γδ T cells in repeated Plasmodium falciparum infection. Broader study findings: The Malian cohort came from a small rural village of predominantly one ethnic group.

TCRdb reanalysed the multiplex PCR reads via CATT. Here the sample spans tens of thousands of delta-chain clones, 0.98% being singletons. What was sequenced was gamma-delta T cells from blood. The source is a pool of human donors (malaria-infected and uninfected, not separated).

For the CDR3, the DNA is TGTGCCTGTGACACCGGTTACTGGGGGATACGCACCCTACCGACGTTTTCCGATAAACTCACCTTT. Its protein is CACDTGYWGIRTLPTFSDKLTF. Called V gene: TRDV2; the J gene was not called; TRDD3 is the table's D call and was not checked against the DNA. This CDR3 spans 22 amino acids. Germline lookup yields CDR1 GEAIGNYY and CDR2 EKD.